This entry features one T cell receptor beta chain sequence. What this receptor recognizes is not known. Within one base of it there is no much larger clone, and no base qualities were kept. The data stem from a study of cytomegalovirus exposure and HLA in healthy donors (dated by TCRdb to the late 2010s). Regarding the study in general: In an earlier analysis of approximately 640 of the donors, 276 Gb of sequence data and 117 million unique TCR beta sequences from 150 million to 200 million T cells were reported. Across roughly 420 genotyped donors of the cohort, an average of about 240,000 unique TCR beta nucleotide sequences per donor were sequenced, and approximately 19% of those sequences were non-productive. Roughly five DR-DQ haplotypes were treated as single units for association and clustering because of strong linkage in the cohort. Class I and class II HLA loci were covered by the typing at four-digit resolution. The number of donors typed differed by locus, with roughly 620-630 for A, B, C, DRB1 and DQB1, 522 for DQA1, 606 for DPA1, and 472 for DPB1. A later genetic analysis used genome-wide SNP genotypes for about three fifths of the 666 donors, treating that subset as a discovery cohort. Rather than drawing on any new phenotypic data, the later analysis identified candidate immune exposures from TCR beta sequences and the way those sequences occurred across donors. The study aimed to test whether cataloging public T cell receptors could reveal signatures of past pathogen exposure. About 310 gigabases of sequencing data and around 87 million unique TCR sequences were included in an early release covering under 650 HLA-typed donors. To predict cytomegalovirus infection status, the study brought together high-throughput TCR immunosequencing, statistical association of individual TCRs with disease status, and machine learning. The genetic ancestry cluster associated with self-reported Caucasian donors included roughly 84% of the roughly 410 genotyped donors. All discovery cohort repertoires had been generated using a single sequencing platform. The study used immunosequencing to profile the T cell repertoires of 670 or so subjects and linked those repertoires to cytomegalovirus serostatus. An earlier analysis of several hundred of the donors applied high-throughput TCR beta sequencing to assess whether each TCR beta V gene segment acted as functional or pseudogenic. Along with the roughly 670-subject first cohort, a separate validation cohort of roughly 110 different subjects was used. Donor age, sex, ethnicity and CMV serostatus were compiled together with the repertoire data. A later analysis re-examined previously published TCR beta repertoires from 610 or so donors and added high-resolution HLA genotyping to investigate patterns of TCR occurrence.

Libraries were made using the immunoSEQ multiplex PCR assay. For the multiplex PCR, a mixture combining 60 forward primers for TCR Vbeta segments and 13 reverse primers for TCR Jbeta segments was used. Amplification of the CDR3 region of rearranged TCR beta genes was performed with a multiplex PCR assay on genomic DNA. The Illumina HiSeq System was used to sequence the amplified TCR beta libraries as 87-base-pair reads. On the authors' methods: A later analysis counted tens of millions of unique TCR beta chains across the 690 or so repertoires, and some 11 million of these chains were shared by at least two donors. Raw reads were error-corrected and collapsed into unique sequences with a nearest-neighbor algorithm that merged closely related sequences to remove PCR and sequencing errors. Alignment of CDR3 sequences to IMGT reference sequences was used to assign V, D and J gene segments. For a sequence to be retained, a match of at least six nucleotides to both a V gene segment and a J gene segment was required. A rearrangement counted as productive if the CDR3 had no stop codons and remained in frame with V and J, and every other rearrangement counted as non-productive. Following IMGT convention, CDR3 was defined as the stretch from the second conserved V-encoded cysteine up to the conserved J-encoded phenylalanine. In an earlier analysis of around 570 of the donors, sequences lacking an unambiguous match to a single V gene segment were excluded. In an earlier analysis of about 590 of the donors, a V segment was called functional when productive rearrangements were above 56.7%, and segregating when the standard deviation between donors exceeded 5%. To diagnose cytomegalovirus status from the catalog of TCR beta chain sequences, a statistical classification framework was built. In a later analysis, TCR nucleotide sequences were compared against IMGT/GENE-DB human TR gene sequences so that V and J genes could be assigned. In a later analysis, CDR3 sequences and most-parsimonious VDJ recombination scenarios were assigned using the TCRdist pipeline. In a later analysis, each TCR beta chain was defined by its CDR3 amino acid sequence together with its V-gene family, and reads lacking a unique V-gene family were excluded. As a way to deal with suspected cross-contamination and a sequencing artifact, a later analysis dropped approximately 570 nucleotide sequences that were highly shared and had low generation probability. In a later analysis, a clonal expansion index was calculated for each public chain from normalized within-repertoire ranks of inferred template counts. A later analysis computed generation probabilities with a VDJ recombination model fitted to out-of-frame rearrangements, and checked the results against IGoR. A later analysis scored TCR-TCR, TCR-HLA and TCR-CMV co-occurrence with hypergeometric tests, applying a repertoire-size bias correction to TCR pairs. To estimate false discovery rates, a later analysis permuted the HLA or CMV assignments 20 times. In a later analysis, co-occurring TCRs were grouped with DBSCAN, and TCRdist sequence similarity was added when clustering was performed within HLA-allele-positive subsets. Repertoires with fewer than 30,000 or more than 120,000 public chains were left out of co-occurrence clustering, as were a few repertoires with anomalous nucleotide sharing. Imported from immuneACCESS, the table was reduced by TCRdb to in-frame sequences with V and J called. These copies leave out some clones; in studies compared against another copy, an unresolved V gene accounts for under half, and the cause of the remainder is not known. The V and J calls and clone size were taken over from that table, and D and trimming were inferred from the DNA. The table for this sample lists more than 95,000 clones; more than 75% of them were counted only once. The ten largest clones add up to 10% of the sample.

CDR1 and CDR2 are read off the germline V gene as MDHEN and SYDVKM. Reading from cysteine to phenylalanine, the CDR3 counts 16 amino acids. Solely the CDR3 DNA is kept, with 48 bases framed from the first base. The junction shows trimming of 3 bases on V and 0 bases on J, plus 13 bases between the germline ends. Broader findings and caveats from the paper: Correlated functional status among segregating V segments might be attributable to linkage disequilibrium, but an unknown experimental factor could not be ruled out. Specific HLA alleles were associated with some 15,000 TCR beta sequences at a false discovery rate of 0.05 in a later analysis. For the cohort, immune exposure information was limited to CMV serostatus. The authors suggested that the approach could potentially be generalized to other disease states and immunological phenotypes. Compared with equally common non-associated chains, HLA-associated TCR beta chains in a later analysis were more clonally expanded and had lower generation probabilities. Cytomegalovirus status was reported to be diagnosed by the classifier with high specificity and sensitivity in both the original and validation cohorts. A total of 164 TCR beta chains were listed by the study as associated with cytomegalovirus. The presence/absence analyses assumed that sequencing depth was roughly uniform across donors, and that assumption may not be true. Most TCR sequences were observed very rarely across donors, whereas some public TCRs were present in many individuals. Some IMGT-functional V segments, including TRBV6-2 and TRBV6-3, could not be distinguished by the 87-base-pair reads and were therefore excluded. Three of the identified cytomegalovirus-associated TCR beta chains were confirmed in vitro to be specific for cytomegalovirus antigens. In an earlier analysis of 587 of the donors, most TCR beta V segments appeared in productive rearrangements about 87% or about 30% of the time, broadly matching IMGT annotations. The earlier analysis of some 560 of the donors excluded roughly 17 rarely observed V segments, including chromosome 9 orphons, because counts were too low. The cohort was sequenced for TCR beta chains only, and without alpha or paired-chain data the features that could be detected were limited. A further reported finding was that TCR beta sequences accurately predicted the HLA-A and HLA-B alleles for most subjects in the first cohort. Because HLA typing was unavailable for some donors at each locus, only the typed subset was used in association tests. A cluster of highly shared sequence variants was judged likely to represent a technical artifact of the sequencing pipeline. A later genetic analysis reported fewer N-insertions in productive TCRs among donors in an Asian-associated ancestry cluster than the roughly 650-donor mean. A later analysis found that most CMV-associated TCR beta chains appeared HLA-restricted, with HLA associations seemingly driven largely by CMV exposure. When HLA alleles, especially DR and DQ, strongly co-occurred, TCR associations were difficult to assign to individual alleles. In a later analysis, several top co-occurrence clusters were reported to appear linked to parvovirus B19, influenza, CMV and Epstein-Barr virus. According to a later analysis, TCR association rates differed among HLA loci, with DRB1 alleles showing the most associated TCRs and HLA-C alleles showing the fewest. A later genetic analysis associated a missense DCLRE1C variant with V-gene and J-gene trimming of TCR beta chains, and an independent cohort replicated the association.

In total, roughly 670 healthy bone marrow donors made up the cohort. All cohort members were sampled while nominally healthy, although unrecorded immune exposures were likely present. The donor was CMV seropositive and belonged to the group of a few hundred seropositive cohort members. A peripheral blood sample was collected from each donor, and TCR beta sequencing was performed on peripheral blood mononuclear cells. The Qiagen DNeasy Blood Extraction Kit was used to extract genomic DNA from the blood cell samples. This sequence uses TRBV28 and TRBJ2-3; TRBD2 might be the D gene, on 6 matching bases. This TCR was recovered from a woman aged 18-35 years in good health and CMV-seropositive. Sequenced material: PBMCs. The CDR3 reads CASSFGVAGSTDTQYF. The sequence in DNA is TGTGCCAGCAGTTTTGGGGTGGCGGGAAGCACAGATACGCAGTATTTT.